This T cell receptor (beta chain) was obtained from a study of cytotoxic CD8 clonotypes in ibrutinib-treated CLL. The CDR3 length is 15 residues. CDR1 is SGHAT, CDR2 FQDESV, per germline (reference sequence). Germline trimming cut 3 bases from V and 10 bases from J; bases unmatched to any gene: 10. On this clone itself: Its antigen is unknown.

Findings and caveats of the study: Once treatment began, public clonotypes, which were uncommon, contracted or stayed stable. Baseline clonality, above age-matched healthy donor levels, tracked circulating CD8+ T-cell counts.

Only in-frame clones appear in the TCRdb table, and some are missing; sequencing was by immunoSEQ multiplex PCR. The repertoire holds thousands of clones, with 60% to 80% as singletons. The TCR was taken from a human donor with chronic lymphocytic leukemia. Specimen: PBMCs, collected before ibrutinib treatment. The V gene is TRBV11-1, the J gene TRBJ2-7, with 12 bases matching TRBD2. The CDR3 region is CASSFEGTSGPSQYF. CDR3 in DNA: TGTGCCAGCAGCTTCGAAGGGACTAGCGGGCCTAGTCAGTACTTC.